A single sample gave rise to the 31 T cell receptor beta chains below, sequenced in a study of control samples from healthy donors and cancer patients. TCRdb keeps only in-frame clones here, not all; method: immunoSEQ multiplex PCR. Of approximately 170,000 clones listed, 80% to 95% are singletons. The specimen sequenced was blood. These receptors originate from a woman aged 55-69 years in good health.

This clone showed up just once. One end of the junction varies from germline; a read error may be responsible. This sample also contains other DNA sequences that code for the same CDR3. The chain uses TRBV9 and TRBJ2-1, with 9 bases identical to TRBD1. The CDR3 contains 16 residues. Germline lookup yields CDR1 SGDLS and CDR2 YYNGEE. The CDR3 coding sequence is TGCGCCAGCAGCGCTTTGACAGGGGGATCCTACAATGAGCAGTTCTTC. This codes for CASSALTGGSYNEQFF.

V gene TRBV7-8 combines with J gene TRBJ1-1; D gene uncertain. V shed 5 bases and J shed 0 bases, with 7 bases lying between them. The CDR3 contains 13 residues. Germline CDR1 and CDR2: SGHVS and FQNEAQ. CDR3 amino acids: CASSATLNTEAFF. Here the CDR3 DNA reads TGTGCCAGCAGCGCGACACTGAACACTGAAGCTTTCTTT.

The chain carries TRBV5-1 and TRBJ2-1, with D uncertain. The CDR3 sequence is 12 residues long. V was shortened by 2 bases and J by 10 bases, with 10 bases between the two germline ends. CDR1 SGHRS and CDR2 YFSETQ come from the germline V gene. The CDR3 DNA reads TGCGCCAGCAGCTTAGGGTGGAGCGAGCAGTTCTTC. Translated, it gives CASSLGWSEQFF.

This chain joins TRBV10-2 and TRBJ2-2; 8 bases are a match to TRBD2. Trimming took 7 bases from V and 14 from J; bases not matched to a gene: 12. CDR1 is WSHSY, CDR2 SAAADI, per germline. There are 13 residues in the CDR3. CDR3 sequence reads: CASIPGGGTGLFF. The CDR3 coding sequence is TGCGCCAGCATACCGGGCGGGGGGACGGGACTGTTTTTT.

The V call is TRBV4-2, the J call TRBJ2-2, with D tentatively TRBD1 (7 bases). There are 16 residues in the CDR3. Germline assignment: CDR1 LGHNA and CDR2 YNFKEQ. V was clipped by 1 base and J by 8 bases, with 17 bases between them. The CDR3 is CASSQATGRRPGELFF. The CDR3 DNA reads TGTGCCAGCAGCCAAGCGACAGGGAGGAGACCGGGGGAGCTGTTTTTT.

The V and J genes are TRBV7-2 and TRBJ2-3; tentatively, D is TRBD1 or TRBD2 (5 bases each). Trimming left V 5 bases short and J 4 bases short, with 22 bases between. The CDR3 runs 17 residues. Germline CDR1 SGHTA, CDR2 FQGNSA. DNA for the CDR3: TGTGCCAGCAGCCCCCTGATCGGGGCTCGGGTCCCAGATACGCAGTATTTT. It yields the protein CASSPLIGARVPDTQYF.

In DNA, the CDR3 is TGTGCCAGCAGCTGGAGCTTCAGGGCTCGGAATTCACCCCTCCACTTT. This sequence encodes CASSWSFRARNSPLHF. The chain carries TRBV5-6 and TRBJ1-6; D perhaps matches TRBD1 (5 bases). Trimming cost V 3 bases and J 7 bases, with 17 bases left between them. This CDR3 is 16 amino acids long. Germline CDR1 SGHDT, CDR2 YYEEEE.

A single count supports this clone. The V call is TRBV9, the J call TRBJ1-5; no reliable D call. Trimming left V 4 bases short and J 2 bases short, with 10 bases between. CDR1 and CDR2 (germline): SGDLS, YYNGEE. The CDR3 covers 14 residues. CDR3 region: CASSPTRGNQPQHF. The CDR3 coding sequence is TGTGCCAGCAGCCCGACAAGGGGCAATCAGCCCCAGCATTTT.

This chain uses TRBV5-6 with TRBJ2-7; 8 bases are a match to TRBD1. Trimming took 4 bases from V and 0 from J; bases not matched to a gene: 6. CDR1 and CDR2 (germline): SGHDT, YYEEEE. The CDR3 covers 15 residues. The CDR3 DNA sequence: TGTGCCAGCAGCGGGGGACAGGTAGTCTCCTACGAGCAGTACTTC. Translation: CASSGGQVVSYEQYF.

CDR3 sequence (DNA): TGTGCCAGCAGTTATCGGACTAGCGGGGGGGCCGATACGCAGTATTTT. It encodes CASSYRTSGGADTQYF. This rearrangement joins TRBV6-6 to TRBJ2-3, with 15 bases identical to TRBD2. The CDR3 consists of 16 residues. Per the germline V gene, CDR1 is MNHNY and CDR2 is SVGAGI (reference sequence). V lost 3 bases to trimming and J lost 6 bases; unmatched junction nucleotides: 4.

The CDR3 nucleotides read TGTGCCAGCAGCTCGGTAGGAGCGAGTGGGACCCAGTACTTC. Translated, it gives CASSSVGASGTQYF. The chain uses TRBV7-2 and TRBJ2-5; D unresolved. CDR3 length: 14 residues. V was cut by 4 bases and J by 7 bases, with 16 bases left in between. Germline V lookup: CDR1 SGHTA, CDR2 FQGNSA.

This chain links TRBV16 with TRBJ1-6; D is undetermined. With 4 bases removed from V and 0 bases from J, the gap between germline ends came to 16 bases. The CDR3 spans 18 residues. Germline lookup yields CDR1 KGHSY and CDR2 FQNENV. CDR3 in amino acids: CASSRSVSRSSYNSPLHF. In DNA, the CDR3 is TGTGCCAGCAGCCGATCCGTAAGCCGAAGCTCCTATAATTCACCCCTCCACTTT.

This sequence joins TRBV18 and TRBJ2-1, with a tentative D call TRBD1 (5 bases). The V gene's germline CDR1 is KGHSH and CDR2 LQKENI. The CDR3 consists of 15 residues. The V gene lost 0 bases and the J gene lost 7 bases, with 13 bases spanning the gap. The CDR3: CASSPPQGSSNEQFF. CDR3 nucleotide sequence: TGTGCCAGCTCACCACCCCAGGGATCGTCTAATGAGCAGTTCTTC.

This clone was counted a single time. The chain combines TRBV11-2 with TRBJ2-1, with 10 bases identical to TRBD2. Germline CDR1 SGHAT, CDR2 FQNNGV. This CDR3 has 16 residues. V gave up 4 bases and J gave up 4 bases; unmatched junction bases: 7. The CDR3, as DNA: TGTGCCAGCAGCTCGGTAACTAGCGGGGTATACAATGAGCAGTTCTTC. Amino acids: CASSSVTSGVYNEQFF.

The gene calls are TRBV7-2 and TRBJ2-2; D remains ambiguous. The CDR3 loop spans 17 amino acids. The ends were cut back, 0 bases at V and 7 bases at J, with 18 bases in the middle. Germline V lookup: CDR1 SGHTA, CDR2 FQGNSA. The CDR3 DNA reads as TGTGCCAGCAGCTTAGCGATCACTTCTTCGAGAGGCGGGGAGCTGTTTTTT. Its protein is CASSLAITSSRGGELFF.

The V gene is TRBV10-2, the J gene TRBJ1-4, with TRBD1 as a possible D gene (5 bases). The CDR3 is 16 amino acids. V lost 0 bases and J 8 bases, leaving 16 bases between the germline ends. Germline V gives CDR1 WSHSY, CDR2 SAAADI. The CDR3 nucleotides are TGCGCCAGCAGTGAGTCGATTGGGGGGTTATACGAAAAACTGTTTTTT. Encoded protein: CASSESIGGLYEKLFF.

This chain joins TRBV19 and TRBJ1-5, with TRBD1 matching over 7 bases. Looked up from germline, CDR1 is LNHDA and CDR2 is SQIVND (reference sequence). This CDR3 is 17 amino acids long. The V gene end was trimmed by 6 bases and the J gene end by 0 bases; junction bases not matched to a gene: 11. CDR3 protein: CASSPITGVYSNQPQHF. The DNA of the CDR3 is TGTGCCAGTAGCCCTATTACAGGGGTCTATAGCAATCAGCCCCAGCATTTT.

The genes are TRBV2 and TRBJ2-3; D may be TRBD2 (6 bases). Germline V gene data show CDR1 as SNHLY and CDR2 as FYNNEI. The CDR3 has 15 amino acids. Trimming cost V 7 bases and J 5 bases, with 19 bases left between them. CDR3 sequence reads: CASTMNGQGGDTQYF. For the CDR3, the DNA is TGTGCCAGCACTATGAATGGGCAGGGAGGAGATACGCAGTATTTT.

This clone was seen only once. This rearrangement joins TRBV9 to TRBJ1-2; D remains ambiguous. V gave up 4 bases and J gave up 1 base, with 14 bases separating them. CDR3 size: 15 residues. Germline values: CDR1 SGDLS, CDR2 YYNGEE. CDR3 DNA: TGTGCCAGCAGCCCAGACCCAGGAGTTAACTATGGCTACACCTTC. It specifies CASSPDPGVNYGYTF.

The chain couples TRBV5-1 to TRBJ1-6; 7 bases are a match to TRBD1. V trimming: 1 base; J trimming: 15 bases; junction bases outside the gene matches: 10. The CDR3 spans 14 residues. Looked up from germline, CDR1 is SGHRS and CDR2 is YFSETQ. CDR3 amino acids: CASSLSETGLYLHF. As DNA, the CDR3 is TGCGCCAGCAGCTTGTCGGAGACAGGGTTATACCTCCACTTT.

The chain has TRBV28 and TRBJ1-5; TRBD1 matches 9 bases. CDR1 and CDR2 (germline): MDHEN, SYDVKM. Trimming cost V 6 bases and J 2 bases; bases outside gene matches: 5. The CDR3 has 15 amino acids. This CDR3 reads CASRTGGRGNQPQHF. The CDR3 coding sequence is TGTGCCAGCAGGACAGGGGGAAGGGGCAATCAGCCCCAGCATTTT.

The genes are TRBV19 and TRBJ2-1; 9 positions agree with TRBD1. CDR1 is LNHDA, CDR2 SQIVND, per germline (reference sequence). CDR3 length: 15 amino acids. V shed 5 bases and J 4 bases; nucleotides not matched to a gene: 6. For the CDR3, the DNA is TGTGCCAGTAGTTGGGACAGGGACTTTTACAATGAGCAGTTCTTC. Translating gives CASSWDRDFYNEQFF.

V usage is TRBV7-2 and J usage is TRBJ2-5, with 7 bases aligning to TRBD2. From germline, CDR1 is SGHTA and CDR2 FQGNSA. V was pared by 5 bases and J by 1 base, with 13 bases of the junction left unmatched. There are 17 residues in the CDR3. CDR3 nucleotides: TGTGCCAGCAGCATAGGGAGGGGAGGGGCCTCCCAAGAGACCCAGTACTTC. This encodes CASSIGRGGASQETQYF.

This clone appeared once. The CDR3 loop is CASSPREALYGYTF. The CDR3 DNA reads TGCGCCAGCAGCCCGAGGGAGGCCCTCTATGGCTACACCTTC. The V gene is TRBV5-1, the J gene TRBJ1-2; no reliable D call. This CDR3 has 14 amino acids. V was trimmed by 4 bases and J by 4 bases, leaving 14 bases between them. The germline V gene has CDR1 SGHRS and CDR2 YFSETQ.

The V gene is TRBV5-1, the J gene TRBJ1-2; TRBD1 might be the D (6 bases). Trimming took 0 bases from V and 4 from J, leaving 13 bases between them. This CDR3 has 15 amino acids. Per the germline V gene, CDR1 is SGHRS and CDR2 is YFSETQ. CDR3 in DNA: TGCGCCAGCAGCTTGGACTCAGAACAGGGCTATGGCTACACCTTC. Its translation is CASSLDSEQGYGYTF.

This sequence joins TRBV6-6 and TRBJ1-5; D is possibly TRBD1 (5 bases). Trimming took 3 bases from V and 3 from J, leaving 9 bases between them. Germline V lookup: CDR1 MNHNY, CDR2 SVGAGI (reference sequence). This CDR3 is built from 14 residues. The CDR3 protein is CASSYGGDNQPQHF. In DNA form, the CDR3 reads TGTGCCAGCAGTTATGGGGGAGACAATCAGCCCCAGCATTTT.

V usage is TRBV6-5 and J usage is TRBJ1-2; a possible D gene is TRBD1 (5 bases). Looked up from germline, CDR1 is MNHEY and CDR2 is SVGAGI. The CDR3 is 15 amino acids. V gave up 6 bases and J gave up 7 bases, with 21 bases separating them. Here the CDR3 reads CASSDGAFPPGGYTF. CDR3 nucleotides: TGTGCCAGCAGCGACGGGGCGTTCCCTCCAGGTGGCTACACCTTC.

The rearrangement links TRBV9 to TRBJ1-5; D remains unclear. The CDR3 sequence is 15 residues long. CDR1 is SGDLS and CDR2 is YYNGEE in the germline V gene. V lost 0 bases and J 5 bases, leaving 12 bases between the germline ends. The CDR3 bases are TGTGCCAGCAGCGTAGCTGGGGAACCTCATCAGCCCCAGCATTTT. This sequence encodes CASSVAGEPHQPQHF.

In nucleotides, the CDR3 is TGTGCCAGTAGTACCGAGACGACAGGGATGAACACTGAAGCTTTCTTT. It translates to CASSTETTGMNTEAFF. The rearrangement links TRBV19 to TRBJ1-1; 7 bases are shared with TRBD1. Trimming cost V 4 bases and J 0 bases; bases outside gene matches: 8. This CDR3 has 16 amino acids. CDR1 is LNHDA and CDR2 is SQIVND in the germline V gene (reference sequence).

V and J are TRBV4-3 and TRBJ2-1, with 7 bases that match TRBD1. Germline V gene lookup returns CDR1 LGHNA and CDR2 YSLEER. This CDR3 has 13 amino acids. J was trimmed by 8 bases and V by 6 bases; bases with no gene match: 7. The CDR3 is CASRYERGHEQFF. The CDR3 nucleotides are TGCGCCAGCAGGTATGAGAGGGGGCATGAGCAGTTCTTC.

This chain uses TRBV19 with TRBJ2-7; D not certain. Germline CDR1 reads LNHDA; CDR2 reads SQIVND (reference sequence). The CDR3 covers 11 residues. V lost 7 bases and J lost 7, with 11 bases in between. The CDR3 here is CASMGPSEQYF. DNA for the CDR3: TGTGCCAGTATGGGCCCGAGTGAGCAGTACTTC.